Following are 21 T cell receptor beta chains from one sample sequenced in a study of shared clonotypes between healthy human individuals. Generated by immunoSEQ multiplex PCR, the TCRdb table keeps only in-frame clones and is missing some. The table lists just over 2,000,000 clones, roughly 95% of them singletons. The sequenced material came from naive CD4+ T cells sorted from blood. Subset reported: CD45RA+ positively selected. These TCRs come from a young man in good health.

The V call is TRBV6-5, the J call TRBJ2-4; TRBD1 matches 7 bases. Germline lookup yields CDR1 MNHEY and CDR2 SVGAGI. The V segment lost 8 bases and the J segment 0 bases; nucleotides outside the gene matches: 7. This CDR3 comprises 15 residues. The CDR3 region is CASADRSLAKNIQYF. The CDR3 nucleotides read TGTGCCAGCGCGGACAGGTCCTTAGCCAAAAACATTCAGTACTTC.

This sequence joins TRBV14 and TRBJ2-3, with 8 bases lining up with TRBD2. The CDR3 runs 17 residues. Germline V lookup: CDR1 SGHDN, CDR2 FVKESK. The J segment lost 2 bases and the V segment lost 1 base, leaving 8 bases of the junction unmatched. The CDR3: CASSQGWREEHTDTQYF. The CDR3 nucleotides read TGTGCCAGCAGCCAAGGGTGGCGGGAGGAACACACAGATACGCAGTATTTT.

The chain employs TRBV7-9 and TRBJ1-2; D not certain. Germline CDR1 reads SEHNR; CDR2 reads FQNEAQ (reference sequence). V was clipped by 5 bases and J by 7 bases, with 11 bases between them. The CDR3 spans 12 residues. This CDR3 is CASSRSLAGYTF. CDR3 DNA sequence: TGTGCCAGCAGCCGGTCGCTAGCTGGCTACACCTTC.

The chain uses TRBV7-2 and TRBJ2-5, with D tentatively TRBD1 or TRBD2 (6 bases each). The CDR3 consists of 19 residues. Germline loops: CDR1 SGHTA, CDR2 FQGNSA. The V and J ends lost 5 bases and 5 bases respectively, with 30 bases between them. The CDR3 reads CASSLGGLSFGGSRETQYF. The CDR3 DNA reads as TGTGCCAGCAGCCTAGGGGGACTTAGCTTTGGGGGCTCTCGGGAGACCCAGTACTTC.

This chain links TRBV4-2 with TRBJ2-1; no reliable D call. The CDR3 extends over 17 amino acids. V gave up 0 bases and J gave up 5 bases, with 17 bases separating them. Germline CDR1 and CDR2: LGHNA and YNFKEQ. The CDR3 nucleotides read TGTGCCAGCAGCCAAGAATTCGCCTATACAGTCGACAATGAGCAGTTCTTC. Its translation: CASSQEFAYTVDNEQFF.

The V and J genes are TRBV27 and TRBJ1-3; possible D gene TRBD1, 5 bases. V was cut by 4 bases and J by 0 bases, with 10 bases left in between. Germline V gives CDR1 MNHEY, CDR2 SMNVEV (reference sequence). This CDR3 is built from 15 residues. In DNA form, the CDR3 reads TGTGCCAGCAGTTCGCAGGGTGTCTCTGGAAACACCATATATTTT. It yields the protein CASSSQGVSGNTIYF.

V gene TRBV7-9 combines with J gene TRBJ1-6, with D maybe TRBD1 (5 bases). The length of the CDR3 is 14 residues. The germline V gene has CDR1 SEHNR and CDR2 FQNEAQ (reference sequence). V was trimmed by 2 bases and J by 8 bases, leaving 10 bases between them. The CDR3 sequence: CASSLTGVHSPLHF. In DNA form, the CDR3 reads TGTGCCAGCAGCTTAACGGGGGTTCATTCACCCCTCCACTTT.

A remark on this clone: In the same sample, other DNA sequences code for this CDR3. This chain connects TRBV5-1 to TRBJ2-5; D may correspond to TRBD1 or TRBD2 (7 bases each). This CDR3 comprises 14 residues. Per germline, CDR1 SGHRS and CDR2 YFSETQ. V gave up 1 base and J gave up 4 bases, with 11 bases separating them. This chain's CDR3 is CASSLSGGVETQYF. Here the CDR3 DNA reads TGCGCCAGCAGCTTGTCAGGGGGGGTAGAGACCCAGTACTTC.

V gene TRBV27 combines with J gene TRBJ2-2; TRBD1 matches 7 bases. Germline V CDR1 and CDR2: MNHEY, SMNVEV (reference sequence). There are 16 residues in the CDR3. V lost 5 bases and J lost 4; bases outside the gene matches: 10. The CDR3 is CASSGTPTGATGELFF. CDR3 nucleotides: TGTGCCAGCAGTGGGACACCTACAGGGGCCACCGGGGAGCTGTTTTTT.

J is TRBJ1-5 and V is TRBV30; weak D call: TRBD1 (6 bases). Trimming removed 1 base at V and 8 bases at J, with 15 bases between. CDR1 GTSNPN and CDR2 SVGIG come from the germline V gene (reference sequence). The CDR3 loop spans 14 amino acids. The CDR3 DNA follows: TGTGCCTGGAGTGGGCAGGGGCCCAAGGAGCCCCAGCATTTT. The encoded protein is CAWSGQGPKEPQHF.

The chain has TRBV28 and TRBJ2-1, with D perhaps matching TRBD2 (6 bases). This CDR3 contains 17 residues. The germline V gene has CDR1 MDHEN and CDR2 SYDVKM. Trimming left V 5 bases short and J 4 bases short, with 21 bases between. CDR3 DNA sequence: TGTGCCAGCAGTCAAAGGGCCGGGACTGGCCTATACAATGAGCAGTTCTTC. It is translated as CASSQRAGTGLYNEQFF.

Note on this clone: At the DNA level, this CDR3 is encoded by other sequences in the same sample as well. The chain is built from TRBV6-6 and TRBJ1-2, with D possibly TRBD1 on 6 matching bases. Germline V gene sequence: CDR1 MNHNY, CDR2 SVGAGI (reference sequence). The CDR3 sequence is 13 residues long. Deletions cut 4 bases from V and 1 base from J, with 7 bases between. In DNA form, the CDR3 reads TGTGCCAGCAGTTCACAGGGTAACTATGGCTACACCTTC. It yields the protein CASSSQGNYGYTF.

About this clone itself: The sample has other DNA sequences that encode this CDR3 too. This CDR3 reads CASSLTGTNTGELFF. The CDR3 DNA follows: TGTGCCAGCAGCTTAACCGGTACGAACACCGGGGAGCTGTTTTTT. The chain uses TRBV11-2 and TRBJ2-2; no clear D gene. There are 15 residues in the CDR3. The V and J ends lost 2 bases and 0 bases respectively, with 7 bases between them. CDR1 and CDR2 from the germline V gene are SGHAT and FQNNGV.

The V gene is TRBV7-8, the J gene TRBJ2-7; 8 bases agree with TRBD2. Per germline, CDR1 SGHVS and CDR2 FQNEAQ. V lost 5 bases and J lost 4; bases outside the gene matches: 25. CDR3 length: 20 amino acids. The CDR3 reads CASSPGGSRGFHPVSYEQYF. The CDR3 DNA is TGTGCCAGCAGCCCGGGGGGGTCGCGGGGGTTTCACCCGGTATCTTACGAGCAGTACTTC.

The chain joins TRBV6-5 to TRBJ1-6, with a possible D match to TRBD1 (5 bases). The V gene lost 6 bases and the J gene lost 7 bases, with 16 bases spanning the gap. This CDR3 has 15 amino acids. CDR1 is MNHEY, CDR2 SVGAGI, per germline. The CDR3 coding sequence is TGTGCCAGCAGGTCGGGAGGGACGGGAAATTCACCCCTCCACTTT. This gives the protein CASRSGGTGNSPLHF.

The chain links TRBV6-1 to TRBJ1-3; the D gene is possibly TRBD1 (6 bases). V gave up 4 bases and J gave up 3 bases, with 10 bases separating them. The germline CDR1 and CDR2 sequences are MNHNS and SASEGT. The CDR3 loop spans 14 amino acids. The CDR3 sequence: CASSARDIGNTIYF. The CDR3, as DNA: TGTGCCAGCAGTGCGAGGGACATTGGAAACACCATATATTTT.

The CDR3 nucleotides read TGTGCCAGCAGTGCTCAGCCAGCGCTCCTCTCCTACGAGCAGTACTTC. As protein: CASSAQPALLSYEQYF. The J gene is TRBJ2-7, the V gene TRBV27; D unclear. CDR1 is MNHEY and CDR2 is SMNVEV in the germline V gene (reference sequence). Trimming took 5 bases from V and 0 from J, leaving 17 bases between them. The CDR3 extends over 16 amino acids.

The chain couples TRBV18 to TRBJ2-3; unclear D gene. Between the trimmed V and J ends, which lost 0 bases and 0 bases, there was a span of 10 bases. CDR3 size: 16 residues. In germline, CDR1 is KGHSH, CDR2 LQKENI. In DNA, the CDR3 is TGTGCCAGCTCACCACCGAGGCCGATGAGCACAGATACGCAGTATTTT. As protein: CASSPPRPMSTDTQYF.

The J gene is TRBJ2-1, the V gene TRBV27; D is perhaps TRBD1 (5 bases). CDR3 size: 16 residues. Germline-derived CDR1 and CDR2 are MNHEY and SMNVEV (reference sequence). Trimming removed 5 bases at V and 1 base at J, with 15 bases between. CDR3 nucleotides: TGTGCCAGCAGTCCACCCCGACAGTTTTCCTACAATGAGCAGTTCTTC. Protein sequence: CASSPPRQFSYNEQFF.

The V gene is TRBV2, the J gene TRBJ2-5; D gene uncertain. The CDR3 is 12 residues long. The V end lost 4 bases, the J end lost 4 bases, and 7 bases lay between the germline ends. CDR1 and CDR2 from the germline V gene are SNHLY and FYNNEI. CDR3 bases: TGTGCCAGCAGTGGACGGGTAGAGACCCAGTACTTC. As protein: CASSGRVETQYF. Combining the CDR3 with reference TRBV2 and TRBJ2-5 gives the whole variable domain EPEVTQTPSHQVTQMGQEVILRCVPISNHLYFYWYRQILGQKVEFLVSFYNNEISEKSEIFDDQFSVERPDGSNFTLKIRSTKLEDSAMYFCASSGRVETQYFGPGTRLLVL.

Comments on this clone: Other nucleotide sequences from this sample produce the same CDR3. The chain has TRBV5-1 and TRBJ1-6, with D maybe TRBD1 (5 bases). This CDR3 contains 13 residues. Germline-derived CDR1 and CDR2 are SGHRS and YFSETQ. Between the trimmed V and J ends, which lost 0 bases and 10 bases, there was a span of 8 bases. The CDR3 loop is CASSLDRDSPLHF. In nucleotides, the CDR3 is TGCGCCAGCAGCTTGGACCGGGACTCACCCCTCCACTTT.